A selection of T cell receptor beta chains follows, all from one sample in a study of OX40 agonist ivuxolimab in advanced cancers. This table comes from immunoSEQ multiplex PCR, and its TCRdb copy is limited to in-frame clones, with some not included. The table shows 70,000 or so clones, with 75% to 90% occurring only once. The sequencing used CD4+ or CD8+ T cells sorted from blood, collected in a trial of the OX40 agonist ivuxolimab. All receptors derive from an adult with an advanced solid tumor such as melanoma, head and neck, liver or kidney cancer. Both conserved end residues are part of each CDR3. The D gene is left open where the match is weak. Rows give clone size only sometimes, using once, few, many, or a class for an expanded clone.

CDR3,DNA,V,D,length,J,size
CASSEMGLAGNYEQYF,TGTGCCAGCAGTGAAATGGGACTAGCGGGGAATTACGAGCAGTACTTC,TRBV6-1,TRBD2,16,TRBJ2-7,once
CASSYDRQLNTEAFF,TGTGCCAGCAGTTACGATCGGCAGTTGAACACTGAAGCTTTCTTT,TRBV6-5,.,15,TRBJ1-1,.
CASSRQYTGELFF,TGTGCCAGCAGTCGACAGTACACCGGGGAGCTGTTTTTT,TRBV6-5,.,13,TRBJ2-2,.
CASSYRGQGEQFF,TGTGCCAGCAGTTACAGGGGGCAGGGTGAGCAGTTCTTC,TRBV2,TRBD1,13,TRBJ2-1,.
CASSLTGLVNQPQHF,TGCGCCAGCAGCTTGACGGGGCTGGTCAATCAGCCCCAGCATTTT,TRBV5-1,.,15,TRBJ1-5,.
CASSTSGPYAGEQFF,TGTGCCAGCAGCACCTCGGGACCCTACGCGGGTGAGCAGTTCTTC,TRBV7-3,.,15,TRBJ2-1,.
CASSMRLGSGNTIYF,TGTGCCAGTAGTATGCGGTTGGGAAGTGGAAACACCATATATTTT,TRBV19,.,15,TRBJ1-3,few
CASSLGSGLANTIYF,TGTGCCAGCAGCTTGGGATCAGGGTTGGCAAACACCATATATTTT,TRBV5-4,.,15,TRBJ1-3,.
CASSLGSSYNEQFF,TGTGCCAGCAGCTTGGGTAGCTCCTACAATGAGCAGTTCTTC,TRBV7-8,.,14,TRBJ2-1,.
CATGDRGGNQPQHF,TGTGCCACCGGAGACAGGGGTGGCAATCAGCCCCAGCATTTT,TRBV2,TRBD1,14,TRBJ1-5,.
CASSGRVQGRGEQFF,TGTGCCAGCAGTGGGAGGGTCCAGGGGAGGGGGGAGCAGTTCTTC,TRBV2,.,15,TRBJ2-1,.
CASSEVGTGVGSEKLFF,TGTGCCAGCAGTGAAGTCGGTACAGGGGTTGGGAGTGAAAAACTGTTTTTT,TRBV6-1,TRBD1,17,TRBJ1-4,.
CASSQEALPGNTIYF,TGCGCCAGCAGCCAAGAGGCGTTACCTGGAAACACCATATATTTT,TRBV4-1,.,15,TRBJ1-3,.
CASSFGLAGKGTDTQYF,TGTGCCAGCAGCTTCGGACTAGCGGGGAAGGGGACAGATACGCAGTATTTT,TRBV11-2,TRBD2,17,TRBJ2-3,few
CASSRAGGRGTDTQYF,TGCGCCAGCAGCCGCGCAGGAGGGCGCGGCACAGATACGCAGTATTTT,TRBV5-1,.,16,TRBJ2-3,.
CASSYDTWGQPQHF,TGTGCCAGCAGTTACGACACATGGGGACAGCCCCAGCATTTT,TRBV6-6,.,14,TRBJ1-5,once